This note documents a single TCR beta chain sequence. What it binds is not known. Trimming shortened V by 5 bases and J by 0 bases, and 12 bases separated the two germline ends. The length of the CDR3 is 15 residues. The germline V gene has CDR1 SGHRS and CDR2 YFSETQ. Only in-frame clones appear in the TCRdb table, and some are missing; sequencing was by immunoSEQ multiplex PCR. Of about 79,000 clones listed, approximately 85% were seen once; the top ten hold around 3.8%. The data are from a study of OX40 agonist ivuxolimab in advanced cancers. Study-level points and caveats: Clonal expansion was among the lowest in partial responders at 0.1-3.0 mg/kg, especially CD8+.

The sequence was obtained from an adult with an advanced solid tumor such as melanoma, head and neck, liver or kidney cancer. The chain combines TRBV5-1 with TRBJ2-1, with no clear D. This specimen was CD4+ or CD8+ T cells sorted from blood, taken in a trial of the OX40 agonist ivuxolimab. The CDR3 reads CASRTEPFSYNEQFF. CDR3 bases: TGCGCCAGCAGAACAGAACCCTTCTCCTACAATGAGCAGTTCTTC.